The entry that follows covers one T cell receptor (beta chain) sequence. Its antigen remains unidentified. One entry per CDR3 protein results from TCRdb running MiXCR on the reads. The table shows around 64,000 distinct CDR3 sequences, with roughly 20% occurring only once. The data were taken from a study of type 1 regulatory T cells. Looking at the study overall: T-allo10 is an in vitro-generated, Tr1-enriched CD4 T cell product specific for alloantigen.

This CDR3 has 13 amino acids. With 4 bases clipped from V and 0 bases from J, the junction kept 0 bases outside the gene matches. Germline lookup yields CDR1 SGHAT and CDR2 FQNNGV. Points from the study as a whole: Type 1 regulatory T cells had a more restricted TCR repertoire than non-type 1 regulatory T cells.

Sequenced sample: cultured type 1 regulatory T (Tr1) cells, either the whole culture or a sorted fraction (not recorded which). This receptor was taken from a human donor in good health. The chain carries TRBV11-2 and TRBJ2-7; 7 bases fit TRBD1. The CDR3 coding sequence is TGTGCCAGCAGCTCAGGGGGCTCCTACGAGCAGTACTTC. Protein product: CASSSGGSYEQYF. The full variable domain, with the rest looked up from reference TRBV11-2 and TRBJ2-7, is EAGVAQSPRYKIIEKRQSVAFWCNPISGHATLYWYQQILGQGPKLLIQFQNNGVVDDSQLPKDRFSAERLKGVDSTLKIQPAKLEDSAVYLCASSSGGSYEQYFGPGTRLTVT.